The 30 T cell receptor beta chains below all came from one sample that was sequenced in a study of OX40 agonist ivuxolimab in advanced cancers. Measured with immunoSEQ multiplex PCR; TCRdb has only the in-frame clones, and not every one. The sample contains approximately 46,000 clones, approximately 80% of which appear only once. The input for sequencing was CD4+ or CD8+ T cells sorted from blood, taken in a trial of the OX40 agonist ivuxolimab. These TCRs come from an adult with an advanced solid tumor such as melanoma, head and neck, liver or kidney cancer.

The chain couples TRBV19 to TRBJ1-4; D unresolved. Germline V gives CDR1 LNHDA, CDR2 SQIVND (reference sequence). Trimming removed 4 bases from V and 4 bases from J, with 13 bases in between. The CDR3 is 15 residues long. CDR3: CASSKELILNEKLFF. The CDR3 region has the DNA TGTGCCAGTAGTAAAGAACTGATACTTAATGAAAAACTGTTTTTT.

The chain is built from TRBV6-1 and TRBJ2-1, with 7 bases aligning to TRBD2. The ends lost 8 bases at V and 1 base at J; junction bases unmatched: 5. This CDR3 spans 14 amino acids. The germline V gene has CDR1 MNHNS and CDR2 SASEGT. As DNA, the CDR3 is TGTGCCAGCGACTGGGGGGGTTCCTACAATGAGCAGTTCTTC. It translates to CASDWGGSYNEQFF.

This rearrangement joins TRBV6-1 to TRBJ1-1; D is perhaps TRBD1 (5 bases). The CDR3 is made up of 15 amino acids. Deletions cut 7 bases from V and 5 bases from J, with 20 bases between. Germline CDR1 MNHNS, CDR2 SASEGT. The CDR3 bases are TGTGCCAGCATGCCCGGCGCCACAGGTCGGACTGAAGCTTTCTTT. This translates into CASMPGATGRTEAFF.

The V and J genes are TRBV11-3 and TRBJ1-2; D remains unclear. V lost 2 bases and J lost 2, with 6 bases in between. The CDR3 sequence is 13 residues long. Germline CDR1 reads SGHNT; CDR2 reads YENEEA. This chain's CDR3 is CASSLKTNYGYTF. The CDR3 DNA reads TGTGCCAGCAGCTTAAAGACCAACTATGGCTACACCTTC. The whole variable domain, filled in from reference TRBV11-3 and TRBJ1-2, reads EAGVVQSPRYKIIEKKQPVAFWCNPISGHNTLYWYLQNLGQGPELLIRYENEEAVDDSQLPKDRFSAERLKGVDSTLKIQPAELGDSAVYLCASSLKTNYGYTFGSGTRLTVV.

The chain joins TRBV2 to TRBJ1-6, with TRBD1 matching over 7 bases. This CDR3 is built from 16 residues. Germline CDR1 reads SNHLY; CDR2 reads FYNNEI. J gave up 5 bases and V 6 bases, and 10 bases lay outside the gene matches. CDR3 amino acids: CASRFRDSLNNSPLHF. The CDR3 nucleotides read TGTGCCAGCAGATTCCGGGACAGCCTAAATAATTCACCCCTCCACTTT.

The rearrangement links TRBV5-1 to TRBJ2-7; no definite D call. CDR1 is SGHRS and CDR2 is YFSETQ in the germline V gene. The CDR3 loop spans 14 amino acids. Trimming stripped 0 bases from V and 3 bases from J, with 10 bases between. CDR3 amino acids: CASSLERTRYEQYF. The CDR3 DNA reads TGCGCCAGCAGCTTGGAAAGGACGCGCTACGAGCAGTACTTC. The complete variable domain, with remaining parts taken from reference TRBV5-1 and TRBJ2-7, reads KAGVTQTPRYLIKTRGQQVTLSCSPISGHRSVSWYQQTPGQGLQFLFEYFSETQRNKGNFPGRFSGRQFSNSRSEMNVSTLELGDSALYLCASSLERTRYEQYFGPGTRLTVT.

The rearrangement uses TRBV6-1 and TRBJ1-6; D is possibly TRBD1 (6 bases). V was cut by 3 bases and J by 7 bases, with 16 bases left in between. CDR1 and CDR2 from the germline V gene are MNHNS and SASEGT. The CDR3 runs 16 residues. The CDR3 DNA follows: TGTGCCAGCAGTGATAGGAACAGGGTGAAGAATTCACCCCTCCACTTT. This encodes CASSDRNRVKNSPLHF.

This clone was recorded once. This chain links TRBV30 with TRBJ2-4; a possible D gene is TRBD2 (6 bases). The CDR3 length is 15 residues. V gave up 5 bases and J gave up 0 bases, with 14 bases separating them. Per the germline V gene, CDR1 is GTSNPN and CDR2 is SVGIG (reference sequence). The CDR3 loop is CAWGWTTLAKNIQYF. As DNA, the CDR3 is TGTGCCTGGGGTTGGACTACCTTAGCCAAAAACATTCAGTACTTC.

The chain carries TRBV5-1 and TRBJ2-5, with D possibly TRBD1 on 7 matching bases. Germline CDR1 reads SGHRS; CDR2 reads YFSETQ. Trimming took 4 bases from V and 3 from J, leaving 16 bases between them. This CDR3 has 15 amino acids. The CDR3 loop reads CASSPGGTVEETQYF. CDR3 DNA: TGCGCCAGCAGCCCTGGCGGGACAGTTGAAGAGACCCAGTACTTC.

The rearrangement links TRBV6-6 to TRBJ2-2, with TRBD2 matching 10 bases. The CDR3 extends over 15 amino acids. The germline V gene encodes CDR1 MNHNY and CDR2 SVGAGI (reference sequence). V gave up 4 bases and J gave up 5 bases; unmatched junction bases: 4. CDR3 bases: TGTGCCAGCAGTTCTTTAGCGGGAGGAACCGGGGAGCTGTTTTTT. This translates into CASSSLAGGTGELFF.

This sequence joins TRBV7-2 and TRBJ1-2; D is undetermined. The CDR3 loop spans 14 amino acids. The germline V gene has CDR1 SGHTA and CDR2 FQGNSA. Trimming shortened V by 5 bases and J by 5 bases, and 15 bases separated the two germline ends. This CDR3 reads CASSPNAGGYGYTF. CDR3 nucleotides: TGTGCCAGCAGCCCTAACGCGGGTGGGTATGGCTACACCTTC. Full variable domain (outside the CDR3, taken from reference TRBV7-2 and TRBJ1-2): GAGVSQSPSNKVTEKGKDVELRCDPISGHTALYWYRQSLGQGLEFLIYFQGNSAPDKSGLPSDRFSAERTGGSVSTLTIQRTQQEDSAVYLCASSPNAGGYGYTFGSGTRLTVV.

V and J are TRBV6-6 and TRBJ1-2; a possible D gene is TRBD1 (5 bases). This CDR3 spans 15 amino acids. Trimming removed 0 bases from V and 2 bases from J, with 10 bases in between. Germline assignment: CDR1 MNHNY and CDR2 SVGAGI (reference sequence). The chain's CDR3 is CASSYSDRRNYGYTF. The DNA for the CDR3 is TGTGCCAGCAGTTACTCCGACAGAAGAAACTATGGCTACACCTTC.

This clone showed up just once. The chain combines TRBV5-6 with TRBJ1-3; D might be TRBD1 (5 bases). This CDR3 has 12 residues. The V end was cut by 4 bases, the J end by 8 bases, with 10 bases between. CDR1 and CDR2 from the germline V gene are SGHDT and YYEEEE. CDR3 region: CASSLQGYTIYF. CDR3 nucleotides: TGTGCCAGCAGCCTCCAGGGATACACCATATATTTT.

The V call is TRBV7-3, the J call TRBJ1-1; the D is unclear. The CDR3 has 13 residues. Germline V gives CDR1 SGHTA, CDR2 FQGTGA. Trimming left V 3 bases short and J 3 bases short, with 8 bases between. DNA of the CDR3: TGTGCCAGCAGCTTCACAAGAGACACTGAAGCTTTCTTT. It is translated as CASSFTRDTEAFF.

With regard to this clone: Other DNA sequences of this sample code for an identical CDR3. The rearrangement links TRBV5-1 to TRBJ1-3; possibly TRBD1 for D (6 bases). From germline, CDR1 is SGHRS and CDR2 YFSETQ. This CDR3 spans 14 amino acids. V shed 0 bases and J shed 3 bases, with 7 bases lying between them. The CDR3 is CASSLGTDGNTIYF. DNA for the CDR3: TGCGCCAGCAGCTTGGGGACAGATGGAAACACCATATATTTT.

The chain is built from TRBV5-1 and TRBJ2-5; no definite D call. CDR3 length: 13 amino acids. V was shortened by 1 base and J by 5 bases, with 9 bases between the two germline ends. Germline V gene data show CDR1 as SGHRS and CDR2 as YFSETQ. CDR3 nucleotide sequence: TGCGCCAGCAGCTTGTCCCGGGTTGAGACCCAGTACTTC. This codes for CASSLSRVETQYF. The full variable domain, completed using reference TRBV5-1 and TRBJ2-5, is KAGVTQTPRYLIKTRGQQVTLSCSPISGHRSVSWYQQTPGQGLQFLFEYFSETQRNKGNFPGRFSGRQFSNSRSEMNVSTLELGDSALYLCASSLSRVETQYFGPGTRLLVL.

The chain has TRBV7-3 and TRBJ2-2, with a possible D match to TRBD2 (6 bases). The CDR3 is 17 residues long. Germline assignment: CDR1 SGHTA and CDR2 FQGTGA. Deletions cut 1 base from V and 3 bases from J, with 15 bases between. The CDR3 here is CASSLSGGARHTGELFF. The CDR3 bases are TGTGCCAGCAGCTTAAGCGGCGGGGCCCGACACACCGGGGAGCTGTTTTTT.

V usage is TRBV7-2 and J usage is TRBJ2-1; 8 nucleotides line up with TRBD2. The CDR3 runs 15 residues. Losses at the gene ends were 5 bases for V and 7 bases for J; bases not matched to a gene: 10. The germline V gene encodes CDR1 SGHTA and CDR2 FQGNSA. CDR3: CASSPRLAGTNEQFF. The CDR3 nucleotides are TGTGCCAGCAGCCCCCGCTTAGCGGGGACTAATGAGCAGTTCTTC.

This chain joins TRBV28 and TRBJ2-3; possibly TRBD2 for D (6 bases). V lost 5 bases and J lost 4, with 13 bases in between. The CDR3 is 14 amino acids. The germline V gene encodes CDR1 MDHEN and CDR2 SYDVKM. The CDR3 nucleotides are TGTGCCAGCAGTCGGGAGAGGGGTCCAGATACGCAGTATTTT. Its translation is CASSRERGPDTQYF.

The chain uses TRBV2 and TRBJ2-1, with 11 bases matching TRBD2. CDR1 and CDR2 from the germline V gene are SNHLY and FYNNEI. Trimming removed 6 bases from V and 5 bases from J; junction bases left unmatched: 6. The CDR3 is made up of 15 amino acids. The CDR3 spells CASRREGLADNEQFF. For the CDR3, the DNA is TGTGCCAGCAGACGCGAGGGACTAGCGGACAATGAGCAGTTCTTC.

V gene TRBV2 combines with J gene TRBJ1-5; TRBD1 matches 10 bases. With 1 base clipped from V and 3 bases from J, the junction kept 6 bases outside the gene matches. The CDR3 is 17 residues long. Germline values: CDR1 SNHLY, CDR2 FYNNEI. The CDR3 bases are TGTGCCAGCAGTGAAGTTGCGGGACAGGGGCCCAATCAGCCCCAGCATTTT. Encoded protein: CASSEVAGQGPNQPQHF.

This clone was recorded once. The chain's CDR3 is CASSLGNEKLFF. DNA for the CDR3: TGCGCCAGCAGCCTTGGGAATGAAAAACTGTTTTTT. The rearrangement joins TRBV10-2 to TRBJ1-4, with unresolved D. This CDR3 is 12 amino acids long. From germline, CDR1 is WSHSY and CDR2 SAAADI. V dropped 6 bases and J dropped 5 bases, with 7 bases sitting between them.

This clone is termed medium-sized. The CDR3 region is CASSESSGEQYF. The CDR3 DNA sequence: TGCGCCAGCAGTGAGTCTTCGGGCGAGCAGTACTTC. The chain employs TRBV10-1 and TRBJ2-7; no firm D call. In germline, CDR1 is WNHNN, CDR2 SYGVQD (reference sequence). V was pared by 0 bases and J by 6 bases, with 6 bases between. This CDR3 spans 12 amino acids.

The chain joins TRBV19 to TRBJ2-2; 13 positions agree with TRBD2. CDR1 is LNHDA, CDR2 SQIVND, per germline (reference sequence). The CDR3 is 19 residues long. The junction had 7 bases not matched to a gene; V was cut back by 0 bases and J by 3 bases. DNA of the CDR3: TGTGCCAGTAGTATAGAAGGACTTGGACTAGCGGGAGACACCGGGGAGCTGTTTTTT. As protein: CASSIEGLGLAGDTGELFF.

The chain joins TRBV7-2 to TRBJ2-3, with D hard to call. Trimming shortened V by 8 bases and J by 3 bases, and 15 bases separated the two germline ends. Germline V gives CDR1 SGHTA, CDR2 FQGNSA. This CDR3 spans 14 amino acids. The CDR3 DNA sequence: TGTGCCAGCCTTCTGGCCATCGGGACAGATACGCAGTATTTT. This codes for CASLLAIGTDTQYF.

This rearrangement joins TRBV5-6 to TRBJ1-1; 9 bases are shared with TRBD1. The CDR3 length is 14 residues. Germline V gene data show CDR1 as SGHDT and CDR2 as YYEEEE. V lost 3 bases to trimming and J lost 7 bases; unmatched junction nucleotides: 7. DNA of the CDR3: TGTGCCAGCAGCTCGAGGACAGGGGCCCTTGAAGCTTTCTTT. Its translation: CASSSRTGALEAFF.

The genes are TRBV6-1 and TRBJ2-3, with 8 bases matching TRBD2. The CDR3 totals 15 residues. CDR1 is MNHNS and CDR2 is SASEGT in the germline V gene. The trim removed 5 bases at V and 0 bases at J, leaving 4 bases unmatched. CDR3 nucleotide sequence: TGTGCCAGCAGTCCTAGCGGGCGCAGCACAGATACGCAGTATTTT. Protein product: CASSPSGRSTDTQYF.

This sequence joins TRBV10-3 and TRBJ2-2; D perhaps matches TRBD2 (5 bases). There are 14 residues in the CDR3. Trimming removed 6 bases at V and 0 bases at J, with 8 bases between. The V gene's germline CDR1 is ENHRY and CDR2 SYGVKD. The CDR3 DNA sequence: TGTGCCATCAGGGACTCGGCGAACACCGGGGAGCTGTTTTTT. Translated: CAIRDSANTGELFF.

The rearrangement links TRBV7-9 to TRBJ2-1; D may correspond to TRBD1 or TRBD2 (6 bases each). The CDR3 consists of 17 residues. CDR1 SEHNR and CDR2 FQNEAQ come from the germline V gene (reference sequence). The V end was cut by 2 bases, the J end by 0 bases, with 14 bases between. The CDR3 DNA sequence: TGTGCCAGCAGCTTAAGGAAGGGGGGTAGCTCCTACAATGAGCAGTTCTTC. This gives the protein CASSLRKGGSSYNEQFF. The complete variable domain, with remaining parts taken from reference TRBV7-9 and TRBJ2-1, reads DTGVSQNPRHKITKRGQNVTFRCDPISEHNRLYWYRQTLGQGPEFLTYFQNEAQLEKSRLLSDRFSAERPKGSFSTLEIQRTEQGDSAMYLCASSLRKGGSSYNEQFFGPGTRLTVL.

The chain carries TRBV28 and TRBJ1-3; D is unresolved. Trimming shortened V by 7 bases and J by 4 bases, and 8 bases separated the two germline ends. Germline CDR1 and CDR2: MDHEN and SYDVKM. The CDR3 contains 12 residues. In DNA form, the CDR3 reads TGTGCCAGCACCCTTGGGGGAAACACCATATATTTT. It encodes CASTLGGNTIYF.